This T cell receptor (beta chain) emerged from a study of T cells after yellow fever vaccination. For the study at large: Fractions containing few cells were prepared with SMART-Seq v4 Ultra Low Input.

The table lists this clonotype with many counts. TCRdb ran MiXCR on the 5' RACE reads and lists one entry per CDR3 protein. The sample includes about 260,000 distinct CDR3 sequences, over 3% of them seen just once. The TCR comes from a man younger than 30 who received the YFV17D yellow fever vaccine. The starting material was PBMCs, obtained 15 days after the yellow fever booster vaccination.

CDR3 protein: CASSLKAQETQYF. For the CDR3, the DNA is TGTGCCAGCAGTTTAAAGGCCCAAGAGACCCAGTACTTC. This chain links TRBV27 with TRBJ2-5; D unresolved. This CDR3 has 13 residues. Germline values: CDR1 MNHEY, CDR2 SMNVEV (reference sequence). V dropped 2 bases and J dropped 1 base, with 5 bases sitting between them.